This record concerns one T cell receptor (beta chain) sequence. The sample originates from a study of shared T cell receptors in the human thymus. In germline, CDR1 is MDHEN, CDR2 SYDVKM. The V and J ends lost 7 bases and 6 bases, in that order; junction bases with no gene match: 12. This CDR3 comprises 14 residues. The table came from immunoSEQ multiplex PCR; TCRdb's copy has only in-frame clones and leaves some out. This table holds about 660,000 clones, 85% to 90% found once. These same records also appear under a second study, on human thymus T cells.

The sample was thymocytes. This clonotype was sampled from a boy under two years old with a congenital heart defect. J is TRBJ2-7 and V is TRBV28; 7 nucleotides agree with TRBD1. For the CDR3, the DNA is TGTGCCAGCACCCCCCCGGGACAGCTCGGCGAGCAGTACTTC. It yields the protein CASTPPGQLGEQYF. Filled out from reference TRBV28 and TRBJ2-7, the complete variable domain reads DVKVTQSSRYLVKRTGEKVFLECVQDMDHENMFWYRQDPGLGLRLIYFSYDVKMKEKGDIPEGYSVSREKKERFSLILESASTNQTSMYLCASTPPGQLGEQYFGPGTRLTVT.